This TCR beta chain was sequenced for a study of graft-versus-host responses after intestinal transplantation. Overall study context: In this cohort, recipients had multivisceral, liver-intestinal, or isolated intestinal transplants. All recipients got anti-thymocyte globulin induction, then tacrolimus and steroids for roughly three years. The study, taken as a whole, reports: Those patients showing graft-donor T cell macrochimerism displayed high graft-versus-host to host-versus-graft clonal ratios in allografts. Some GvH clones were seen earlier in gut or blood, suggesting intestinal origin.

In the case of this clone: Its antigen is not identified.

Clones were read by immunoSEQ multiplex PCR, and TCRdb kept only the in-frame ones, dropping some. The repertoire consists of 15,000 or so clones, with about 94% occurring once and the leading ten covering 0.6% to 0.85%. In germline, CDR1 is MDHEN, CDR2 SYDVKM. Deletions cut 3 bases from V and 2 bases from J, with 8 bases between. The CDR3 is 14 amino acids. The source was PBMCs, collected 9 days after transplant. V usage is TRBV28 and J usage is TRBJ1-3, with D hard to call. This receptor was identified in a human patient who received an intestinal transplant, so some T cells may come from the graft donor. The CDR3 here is CASSFLGTGNTIYF. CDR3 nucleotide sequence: TGTGCCAGCAGTTTTTTGGGGACTGGAAACACCATATATTTT.